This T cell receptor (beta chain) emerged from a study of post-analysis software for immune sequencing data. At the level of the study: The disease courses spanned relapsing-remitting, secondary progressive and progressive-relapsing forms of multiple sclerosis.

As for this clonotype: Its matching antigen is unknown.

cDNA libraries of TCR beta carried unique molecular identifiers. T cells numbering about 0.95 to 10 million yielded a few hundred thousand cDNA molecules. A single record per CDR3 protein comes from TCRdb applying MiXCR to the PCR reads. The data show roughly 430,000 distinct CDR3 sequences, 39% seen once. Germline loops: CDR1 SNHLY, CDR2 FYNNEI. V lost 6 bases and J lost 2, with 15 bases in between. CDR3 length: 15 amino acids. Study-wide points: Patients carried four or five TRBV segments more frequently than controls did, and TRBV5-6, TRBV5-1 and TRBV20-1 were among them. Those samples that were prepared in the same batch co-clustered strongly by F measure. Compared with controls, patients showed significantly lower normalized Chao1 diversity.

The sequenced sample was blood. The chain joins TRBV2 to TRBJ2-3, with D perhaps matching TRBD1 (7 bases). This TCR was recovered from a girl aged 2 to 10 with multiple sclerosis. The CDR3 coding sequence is TGTGCCAGCAGGCGCCTGGAGGGGGCCACAGATACGCAGTATTTT. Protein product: CASRRLEGATDTQYF.